This is a list of T cell receptor beta chains from one sample in a study of identifying expanded T cells in peripheral blood. Clones were read by immunoSEQ multiplex PCR, and TCRdb kept only the in-frame ones, dropping some. Among approximately 110,000 clones listed, roughly 90% were seen once. The specimen sequenced was blood. These receptors were collected from a person between 18 and 75 years old in good health. Both conserved end residues are part of each CDR3. Each record gives: V gene, clone size, J gene, D gene, CDR3 DNA, CDR3 protein. The D gene is left open where the match is weak. Rows may omit the clone size; those that give it use once, few, many or a size class.

v_call: TRBV5-1
clone_size: NA
j_call: TRBJ2-3
d_call: TRBD1
cdr3_nt: TGCGCCAGCAGCTCGGGACAGAGCACAGATACGCAGTATTTT
cdr3_aa: CASSSGQSTDTQYF

v_call: TRBV19
clone_size: once
j_call: TRBJ2-5
d_call: NA
cdr3_nt: TGTGCCAGTAGTATAGGGGACGGACCGTGGGGGAGAGAGACCCAGTACTTC
cdr3_aa: CASSIGDGPWGRETQYF

v_call: TRBV7-9
clone_size: NA
j_call: TRBJ2-7
d_call: NA
cdr3_nt: TGTGCCAGCAGCCATCATTCGGTTCCGAGCTCCTACGAGCAGTACTTC
cdr3_aa: CASSHHSVPSSYEQYF

v_call: TRBV10-3
clone_size: once
j_call: TRBJ1-3
d_call: TRBD1
cdr3_nt: TGTGCCATCAGTGAGGGGACAGGGAAGAACACCATATATTTT
cdr3_aa: CAISEGTGKNTIYF

v_call: TRBV6-6
clone_size: NA
j_call: TRBJ1-5
d_call: NA
cdr3_nt: TGTGCCAGCAGTTACGATAGCAATCAGCCCCAGCATTTT
cdr3_aa: CASSYDSNQPQHF

v_call: TRBV10-3
clone_size: NA
j_call: TRBJ2-1
d_call: NA
cdr3_nt: TGTGCCATCCAAGGCTGGTACAATGAGCAGTTCTTC
cdr3_aa: CAIQGWYNEQFF

v_call: TRBV6-6
clone_size: NA
j_call: TRBJ2-1
d_call: TRBD1
cdr3_nt: TGTGCCAGCAGTTACAGAGGACAGGGGGGATACAATGAGCAGTTCTTC
cdr3_aa: CASSYRGQGGYNEQFF

v_call: TRBV27
clone_size: NA
j_call: TRBJ1-2
d_call: TRBD1
cdr3_nt: TGTGCCAGCAGTTTGTCACAGGGGGCGCGGCGCTACACCTTC
cdr3_aa: CASSLSQGARRYTF

v_call: TRBV15
clone_size: NA
j_call: TRBJ2-7
d_call: NA
cdr3_nt: TGTGCCACCAGCACATCAGGGGTTAGTAACGAGCAGTACTTC
cdr3_aa: CATSTSGVSNEQYF

v_call: TRBV7-2
clone_size: few
j_call: TRBJ1-6
d_call: NA
cdr3_nt: TGTGCCAGCAGTCCAGGGCATTCTCGTTCACCCCTCCACTTT
cdr3_aa: CASSPGHSRSPLHF